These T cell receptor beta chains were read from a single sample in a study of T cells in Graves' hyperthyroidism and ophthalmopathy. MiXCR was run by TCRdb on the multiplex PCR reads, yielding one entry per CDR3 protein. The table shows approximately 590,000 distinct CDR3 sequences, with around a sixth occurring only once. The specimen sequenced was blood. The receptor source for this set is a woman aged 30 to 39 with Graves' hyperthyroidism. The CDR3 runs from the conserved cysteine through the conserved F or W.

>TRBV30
CAWSEALGGISQETRYF
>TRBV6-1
CASGGRLAGFTDTQYF
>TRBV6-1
CASSEGLTSGRAYEQYF
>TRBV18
CASSPTGGGSNQPQHF
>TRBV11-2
CASSLVGTSGTLRDEQYF
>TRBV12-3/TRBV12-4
CASTGQGAISGANVLTF
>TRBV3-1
CASSHGAASNQPQHF
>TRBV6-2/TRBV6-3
CASRVWALRGEQYF
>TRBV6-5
CASSYTQGLAASTDTQYF
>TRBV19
CASSRGTGDTGELFF
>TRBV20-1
CSARDPQGSNQPQHF
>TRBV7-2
CASSLGDSTEAFF
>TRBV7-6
CASSQGQVYEQYF
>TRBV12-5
CANGLTGFSPLHF
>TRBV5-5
CASSLVNLGFSTGELFF
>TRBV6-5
CASSYGVGREEQYF
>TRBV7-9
CASSPRQGADEQYF
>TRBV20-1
CSAREMTDTNEKLFF
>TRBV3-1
CASSQDRLREGSDTQYF
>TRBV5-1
CASFGQGGFEETQYF
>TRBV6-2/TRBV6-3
CASTHDRSGNQPQHF
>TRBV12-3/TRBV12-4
CASSLVQGDEQYF
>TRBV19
CASSIAGTKTTEAFF
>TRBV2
CASRGQFVYGYTF
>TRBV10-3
CAIKLADNTDTQYF
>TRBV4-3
CASSQDAGVPGETQYF
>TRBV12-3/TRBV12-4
CASSEAFRGEDGYTF
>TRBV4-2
CASSPTGQAESTGTQYF
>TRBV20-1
CSARGPLSNQPQHF
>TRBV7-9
CASSSGLPEQYF
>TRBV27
CASRPTGGHTEAFF
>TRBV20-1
CSARGATGINKKLFF